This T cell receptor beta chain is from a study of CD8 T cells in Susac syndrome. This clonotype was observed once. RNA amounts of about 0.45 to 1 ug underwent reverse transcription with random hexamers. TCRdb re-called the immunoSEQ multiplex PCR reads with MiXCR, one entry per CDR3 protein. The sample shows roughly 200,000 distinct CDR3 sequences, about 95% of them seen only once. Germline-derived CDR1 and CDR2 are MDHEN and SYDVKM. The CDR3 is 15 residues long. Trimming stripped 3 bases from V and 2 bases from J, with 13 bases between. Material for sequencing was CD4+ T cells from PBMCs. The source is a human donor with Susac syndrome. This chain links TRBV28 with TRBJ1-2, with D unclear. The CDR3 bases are TGTGCCAGCAGTTTGTCTGTCCACCACAACTATGGCTACACCTTC. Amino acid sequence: CASSLSVHHNYGYTF.